Sequencing of this T cell receptor (beta chain) was carried out in a study of shared clonotypes between healthy human individuals (dated by TCRdb to the early 2020s). Turning to the overall study: The cohort included three men and two women between 18 and 49 years of age. For each donor, three plates each were used for CD4 naive and CD4 memory, two plates were used for CD8 naive, and one plate was used for CD8 memory. To estimate repertoire size and how much clonotype sharing occurs between individuals, the study deeply sequenced the blood TCR repertoires of several healthy adults. Different laboratories and diverse techniques were used to prepare libraries and sequence TCR repertoires, to increase sequencing depth and limit assay-specific biases. Between about 0.9 and 10 billion PBMCs per donor were obtained by leukapheresis. General findings and caveats noted by the study authors: Incomplete sequencing was indicated by rarefaction of sorted-subset datasets, despite the large sequencing depth. Larger estimated clonotype richness was generally found for naive subsets than for memory subsets. Based on pairwise subsampling, the degree of clonotype sharing among donors was expected to be affected by sequencing depth. The genetic and exposure-history diversity represented was limited by the small number of donors. Sharing across a few donors was observed for approximately 5% of naive CD4, under 4% of naive CD8, 2% to 2.5% of memory CD4, and 0.4% of memory CD8 clonotypes. Compared with non-shared clonotypes, clonotypes shared by all four sorted-subset donors had higher generation probabilities. Sampling was restricted to blood, and TCR repertoires in tissue are likely to differ from TCR repertoires in blood.

The donors were healthy, HIV-negative adults with no recently reported acute infections or vaccinations. All donors were Caucasian adults living in Nashville, Tennessee, USA. Magnetic negative selection was used to enrich CD4+ T cells, after which naive cells were positively selected on CD45RA and the negative fraction became the memory subset. Blood was obtained by leukapheresis, after which PBMCs were separated by Ficoll-Histopaque density gradient centrifugation and cryopreserved in liquid nitrogen vapor phase. Analytical flow cytometry was used to check the purity and quantity of every magnetically sorted T cell population. Each sorted fraction had its genomic DNA isolated and then quantified by UV absorbance on a Nanodrop 2000c. This clone showed up just a few times. Its antigen is unknown. Base qualities are missing; no much larger clone stands one base away. Using the deep immunoSEQ assay, TCR CDR3 regions were amplified from genomic DNA by multiplex PCR. Extracted genomic DNA from each cell subset was spread evenly across all wells of several immunoSEQ 96-well plates, with each plate serving as a replicate. For sorted subsets, each replicate PCR was loaded with approximately 0.2 ug genomic DNA, equivalent to about 30,000 T cell genomes. The purified libraries were quantified using a Qubit 3.0 fluorometer, sized with a Bioanalyzer 2100, and then quantified again using the KAPA Library Quantification kit. Each immunoSEQ 96-well plate was sequenced on its own single-read 150-cycle Illumina NextSeq 550 flow cell. The authors processed their data as follows. The immunoSEQ output contained only junctional sequences without quality scores, so filtering could not match that applied to full-length reads. Sequences were annotated with PyIR, a Python wrapper for IgBLAST v1.9, and V/J genes and CDR3 were assigned using IMGT germline references. Reads were removed for weak V/J assignments (E-value above 1e-6), missing CDR3, stop codons, out-of-frame junctions, or ambiguous translated residues. V3J clonotypes were defined as sequences sharing an identical inferred V gene, J gene, and CDR3 amino acid sequence. To compute the percentage overlap between repertoires, the number of shared unique clonotypes was divided by the size of the smaller repertoire. Repertoire richness was assessed with RTK rarefaction, the Chao1 estimator, and Recon v2.1 estimates of unobserved clonotypes. Generation probabilities were computed with OLGA for all TCRbeta clonotypes obtained by the gDNA method from several donors. TCRdb took this table from immuneACCESS and kept in-frame rearrangements with V and J called. Such tables lack part of the clones; where checked against another copy, unresolved V genes explain under half of the gap, and the rest is unexplained. That table is the source of V, J and clone size, and D and trimming were worked out from the DNA. The sample table contains roughly 2.5 million clones; only one count was recorded for roughly 92% of them. The ten biggest clones cover roughly 0.15% of the sample.

The clonotype originates from a man in his late teens or twenties in good health. Source material: naive CD4+ T cells sorted from blood. The meaning of the sample's cell subset or site label: CD45RA+ positively selected.

The encoded CDR3 is CASSRDMPIEAFF. The nucleotides are TGTGCCAGCAGCCGGGACATGCCGATTGAAGCTTTCTTT. This chain joins TRBV7-9 to TRBJ1-1, and TRBD1 may be the D gene, going by 6 matching bases. V and J lose 5 bases and 7 bases, and a span of 14 bases separates them. Reading from cysteine to phenylalanine, the CDR3 counts 13 amino acids. Only the CDR3 portion is preserved as DNA: 39 bases, with reading frame beginning at the first base. Based on the germline V gene (reference sequence), the CDR1 and CDR2 sequences are SEHNR and FQNEAQ. The variable domain in full, with residues beyond the CDR3 obtained from the reference TRBV7-9 and TRBJ1-1 genes, is DTGVSQNPRHKITKRGQNVTFRCDPISEHNRLYWYRQTLGQGPEFLTYFQNEAQLEKSRLLSDRFSAERPKGSFSTLEIQRTEQGDSAMYLCASSRDMPIEAFFGQGTRLTVV.